One and the same sample provided the 2 T cell receptor beta chains below, sequenced in a study of CD8 T cells in Susac syndrome. The RNA input was 0.5 to 1 ug, and it was reverse transcribed with random hexamers. TCRdb re-analysed the immunoSEQ multiplex PCR reads in MiXCR, keeping a single row per CDR3 protein. Counted here are some 100,000 distinct CDR3 sequences, approximately 90% occurring once; the ten biggest clones make up around 0.12%. The source material was CD8+ T cells from PBMCs. These TCRs come from a human donor in good health.

This chain links TRBV6-2 or TRBV6-3 with TRBJ1-1, with D tentatively TRBD1 (5 bases). CDR3 length: 14 amino acids. Germline values: CDR1 MNHEY, CDR2 SVGEGT. V lost 6 bases, J lost 0 bases, and 11 bases lay in between. CDR3 amino acids: CASRRTLMNTEAFF. As DNA, the CDR3 is TGTGCCAGCAGAAGGACACTGATGAACACTGAAGCTTTCTTT.

V is TRBV2 and J is TRBJ2-6; the D gene is possibly TRBD2 (6 bases). The V and J ends lost 9 bases and 2 bases respectively, with 11 bases between them. The CDR3 covers 14 residues. The germline V gene has CDR1 SNHLY and CDR2 FYNNEI. CDR3 sequence reads: CARSWGAGANVLTF. CDR3 DNA: TGTGCCAGGAGCTGGGGGGCTGGGGCCAACGTCCTGACTTTC.